This T cell receptor beta chain was retrieved from a study of cytomegalovirus exposure and HLA in healthy donors. Study-wide context: Of around 400 genotyped donors, 81% grouped in the Caucasian-associated ancestry cluster. Points from the study as a whole: Most of the TCR beta V segments (in an earlier analysis) were productive either about 87% or about 30% of the time. TCR beta sequences reportedly predicted most subjects' HLA-A and HLA-B alleles accurately.

13 Jbeta primers and 60 Vbeta primers were used for the PCR. Repertoires were generated with immunoSEQ multiplex PCR, while TCRdb's copy carries only in-frame clones and drops some. The sample totals about 200,000 clones; its top ten clones hold less than 6.5%. About this clone itself: Its antigen is as yet unknown.

The specimen was PBMCs. This TCR came from a man younger than 45 in good health and CMV-seronegative.

The CDR3 is CASSLYPPAGDYGYTF. The CDR3 coding sequence is TGTGCCAGCAGCTTGTATCCCCCCGCGGGGGACTATGGCTACACCTTC. The chain carries TRBV5-4 and TRBJ1-2; D may be TRBD1 (5 bases). The CDR3 length is 16 residues. V lost 1 base and J 3 bases, leaving 16 bases between the germline ends. Looked up from germline, CDR1 is SGHNT and CDR2 is YYREEE (reference sequence).